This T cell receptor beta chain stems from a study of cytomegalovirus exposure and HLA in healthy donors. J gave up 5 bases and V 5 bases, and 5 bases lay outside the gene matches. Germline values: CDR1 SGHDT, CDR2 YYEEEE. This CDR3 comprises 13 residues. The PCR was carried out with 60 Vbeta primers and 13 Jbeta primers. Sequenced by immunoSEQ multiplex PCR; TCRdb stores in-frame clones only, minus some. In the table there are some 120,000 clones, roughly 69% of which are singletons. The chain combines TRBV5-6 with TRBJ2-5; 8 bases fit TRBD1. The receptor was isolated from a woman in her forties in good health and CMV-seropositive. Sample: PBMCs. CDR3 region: CASRDRAGETQYF. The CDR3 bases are TGTGCCAGCAGGGACAGGGCCGGGGAGACCCAGTACTTC.